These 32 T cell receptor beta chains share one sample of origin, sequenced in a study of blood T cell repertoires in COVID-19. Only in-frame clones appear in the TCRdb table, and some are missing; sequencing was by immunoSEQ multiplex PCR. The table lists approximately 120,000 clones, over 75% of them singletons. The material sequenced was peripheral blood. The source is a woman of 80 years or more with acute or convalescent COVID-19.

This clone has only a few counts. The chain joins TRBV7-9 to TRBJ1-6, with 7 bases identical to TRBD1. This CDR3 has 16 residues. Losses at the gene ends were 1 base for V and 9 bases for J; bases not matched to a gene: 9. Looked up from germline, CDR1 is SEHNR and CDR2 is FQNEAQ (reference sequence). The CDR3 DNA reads TGTGCCAGCAGCTTAGTTAAGGGGGCCGTGGGTTCACCCCTCCACTTT. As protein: CASSLVKGAVGSPLHF.

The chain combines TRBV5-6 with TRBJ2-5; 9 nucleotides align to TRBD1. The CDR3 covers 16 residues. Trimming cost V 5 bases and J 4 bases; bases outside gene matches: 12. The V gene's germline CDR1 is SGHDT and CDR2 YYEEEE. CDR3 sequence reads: CASSRTAQGALETQYF. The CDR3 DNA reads TGTGCCAGCAGTCGTACCGCACAGGGGGCTCTAGAGACCCAGTACTTC.

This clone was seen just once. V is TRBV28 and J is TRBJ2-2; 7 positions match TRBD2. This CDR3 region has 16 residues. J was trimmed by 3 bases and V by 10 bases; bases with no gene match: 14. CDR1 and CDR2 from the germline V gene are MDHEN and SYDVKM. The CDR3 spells CATRRGGGGDTGELFF. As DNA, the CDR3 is TGTGCCACCAGGCGAGGTGGTGGGGGGGACACCGGGGAGCTGTTTTTT.

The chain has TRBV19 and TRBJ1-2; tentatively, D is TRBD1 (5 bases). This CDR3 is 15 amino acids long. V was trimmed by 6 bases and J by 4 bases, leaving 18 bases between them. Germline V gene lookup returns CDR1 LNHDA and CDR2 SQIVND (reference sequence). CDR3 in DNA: TGTGCCAGTAGCCAAGGGACTGTCCAACTCTATGGCTACACCTTC. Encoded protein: CASSQGTVQLYGYTF.

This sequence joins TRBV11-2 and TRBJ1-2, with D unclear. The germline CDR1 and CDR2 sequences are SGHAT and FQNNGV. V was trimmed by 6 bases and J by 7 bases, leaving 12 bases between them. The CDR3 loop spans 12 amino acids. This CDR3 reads CASSTEGLGYTF. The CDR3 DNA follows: TGTGCCAGCAGTACGGAGGGTCTTGGCTACACCTTC.

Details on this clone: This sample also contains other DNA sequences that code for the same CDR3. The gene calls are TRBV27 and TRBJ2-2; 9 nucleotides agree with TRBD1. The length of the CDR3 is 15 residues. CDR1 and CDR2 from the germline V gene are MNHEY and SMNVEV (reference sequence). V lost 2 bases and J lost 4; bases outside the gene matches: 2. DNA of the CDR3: TGTGCCAGCAGTTTAGGACAGGGGAGCACCGGGGAGCTGTTTTTT. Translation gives CASSLGQGSTGELFF.

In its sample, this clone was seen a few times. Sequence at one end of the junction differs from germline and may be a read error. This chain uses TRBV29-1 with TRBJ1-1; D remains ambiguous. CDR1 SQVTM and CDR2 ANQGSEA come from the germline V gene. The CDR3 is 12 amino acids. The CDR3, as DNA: TGCAGCGTTGTGGGCAGTGGCCCAAGGTTGGACTTT. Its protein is CSVVGSGPRLDF.

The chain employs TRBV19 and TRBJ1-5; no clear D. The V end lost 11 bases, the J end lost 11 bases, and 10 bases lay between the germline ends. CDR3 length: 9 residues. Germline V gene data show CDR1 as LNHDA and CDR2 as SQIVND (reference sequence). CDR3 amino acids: CAPLRAQHF. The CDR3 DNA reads TGTGCCCCCCTACGAGCCCAGCATTTT.

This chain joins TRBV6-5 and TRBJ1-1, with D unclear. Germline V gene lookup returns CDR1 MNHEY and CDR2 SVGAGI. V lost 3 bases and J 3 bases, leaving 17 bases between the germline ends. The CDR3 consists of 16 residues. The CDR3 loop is CASSYVLGLGHTEAFF. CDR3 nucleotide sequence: TGTGCCAGCAGTTATGTACTCGGTCTGGGCCACACTGAAGCTTTCTTT.

For the CDR3, the DNA is TGTGCCAGCAGCACCCCGGGACAGGGGAGCAATCAGCCCCAGCATTTT. This translates into CASSTPGQGSNQPQHF. The chain couples TRBV7-8 to TRBJ1-5, with 10 bases fitting TRBD1. The CDR3 is made up of 16 amino acids. Germline assignment: CDR1 SGHVS and CDR2 FQNEAQ. V gave up 5 bases and J gave up 1 base; unmatched junction bases: 5.

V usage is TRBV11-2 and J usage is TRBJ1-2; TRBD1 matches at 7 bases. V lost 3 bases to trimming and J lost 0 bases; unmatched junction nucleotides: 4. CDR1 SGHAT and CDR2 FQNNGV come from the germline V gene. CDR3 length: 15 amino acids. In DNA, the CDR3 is TGTGCCAGCAGCTTTGGACAGGTAGCTAACTATGGCTACACCTTC. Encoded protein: CASSFGQVANYGYTF.

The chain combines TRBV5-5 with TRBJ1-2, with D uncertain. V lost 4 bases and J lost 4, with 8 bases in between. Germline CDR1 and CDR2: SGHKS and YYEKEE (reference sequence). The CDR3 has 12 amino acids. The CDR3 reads CASSGEAYGYTF. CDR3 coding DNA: TGTGCCAGCAGCGGGGAGGCCTATGGCTACACCTTC. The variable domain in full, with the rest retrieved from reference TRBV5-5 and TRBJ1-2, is DAGVTQSPTHLIKTRGQQVTLRCSPISGHKSVSWYQQVLGQGPQFIFQYYEKEERGRGNFPDRFSARQFPNYSSELNVNALLLGDSALYLCASSGEAYGYTFGSGTRLTVV.

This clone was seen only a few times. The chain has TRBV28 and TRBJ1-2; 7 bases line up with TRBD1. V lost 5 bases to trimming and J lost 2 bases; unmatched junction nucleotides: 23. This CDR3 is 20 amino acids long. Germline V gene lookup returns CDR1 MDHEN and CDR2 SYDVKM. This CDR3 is CASSPPRYRDRVVRNYGYTF. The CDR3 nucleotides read TGTGCCAGCAGTCCTCCTAGGTATCGGGACAGAGTAGTGCGGAACTATGGCTACACCTTC.

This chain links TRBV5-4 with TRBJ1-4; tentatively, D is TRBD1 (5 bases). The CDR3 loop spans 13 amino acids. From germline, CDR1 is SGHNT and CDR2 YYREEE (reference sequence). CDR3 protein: CAMQPGPNEKLFF. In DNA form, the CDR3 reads TGTGCTATGCAGCCAGGGCCTAATGAAAAACTGTTTTTT.

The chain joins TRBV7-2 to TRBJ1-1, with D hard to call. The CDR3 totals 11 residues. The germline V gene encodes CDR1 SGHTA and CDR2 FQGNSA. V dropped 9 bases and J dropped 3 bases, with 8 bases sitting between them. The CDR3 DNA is TGTGCCAGTAGATCTGACACTGAAGCTTTCTTT. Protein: CASRSDTEAFF. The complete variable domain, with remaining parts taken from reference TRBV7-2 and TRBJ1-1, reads GAGVSQSPSNKVTEKGKDVELRCDPISGHTALYWYRQSLGQGLEFLIYFQGNSAPDKSGLPSDRFSAERTGGSVSTLTIQRTQQEDSAVYLCASRSDTEAFFGQGTRLTVV.

The CDR3 is CSAVPGREAFF. The CDR3 nucleotides read TGCAGTGCTGTACCGGGAAGAGAAGCTTTCTTT. The chain uses TRBV20-1 and TRBJ1-1; no reliable D call. CDR3 size: 11 residues. Trimming pared 5 bases from V and 8 bases from J, leaving 12 bases between. Per germline, CDR1 DFQATT and CDR2 SNEGSKA (reference sequence).

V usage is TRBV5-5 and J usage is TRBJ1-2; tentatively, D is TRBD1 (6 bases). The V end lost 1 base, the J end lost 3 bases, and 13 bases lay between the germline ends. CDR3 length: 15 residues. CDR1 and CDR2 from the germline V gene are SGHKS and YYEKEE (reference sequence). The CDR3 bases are TGTGCCAGCAGCTTGTCCAGGGGCCGGGACTATGGCTACACCTTC. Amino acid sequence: CASSLSRGRDYGYTF.

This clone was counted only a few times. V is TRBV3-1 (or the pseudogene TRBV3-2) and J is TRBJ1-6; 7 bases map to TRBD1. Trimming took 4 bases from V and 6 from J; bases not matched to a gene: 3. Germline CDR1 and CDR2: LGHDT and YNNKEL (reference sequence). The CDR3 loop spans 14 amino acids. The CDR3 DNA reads TGTGCCAGCAGCCCGGGACAGCTTAATTCACCCCTCCACTTT. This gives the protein CASSPGQLNSPLHF.

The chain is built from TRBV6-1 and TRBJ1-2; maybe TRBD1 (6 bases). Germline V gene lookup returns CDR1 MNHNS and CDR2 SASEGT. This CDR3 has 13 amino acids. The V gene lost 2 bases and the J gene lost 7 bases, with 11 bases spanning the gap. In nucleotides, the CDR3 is TGTGCCAGCAGTGAACTACAGGGTTCTGGCTACACCTTC. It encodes CASSELQGSGYTF.

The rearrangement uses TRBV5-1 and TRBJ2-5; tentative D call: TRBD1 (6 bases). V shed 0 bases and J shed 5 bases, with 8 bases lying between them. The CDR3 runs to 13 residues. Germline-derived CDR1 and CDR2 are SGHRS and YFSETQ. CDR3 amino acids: CASSLGQEETQYF. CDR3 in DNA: TGCGCCAGCAGCTTGGGACAGGAGGAGACCCAGTACTTC.

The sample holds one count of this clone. As DNA, the CDR3 is TGCGCCAGCAGCCAGGGGGCCCCCACTGAAGCTTTCTTT. Amino acids: CASSQGAPTEAFF. J is TRBJ1-1 and V is TRBV4-1; weak D call: TRBD1 (6 bases). Between the trimmed V and J ends, which lost 3 bases and 4 bases, there was a span of 9 bases. This CDR3 spans 13 amino acids. Germline V gene data show CDR1 as MGHRA and CDR2 as YSYEKL.

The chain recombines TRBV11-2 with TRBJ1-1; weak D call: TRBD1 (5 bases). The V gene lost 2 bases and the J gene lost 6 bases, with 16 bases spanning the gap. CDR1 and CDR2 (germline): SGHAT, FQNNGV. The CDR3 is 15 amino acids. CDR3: CASSLLGLPPSEAFF. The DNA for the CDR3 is TGTGCCAGCAGCTTATTGGGACTCCCACCGTCTGAAGCTTTCTTT. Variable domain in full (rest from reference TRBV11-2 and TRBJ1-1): EAGVAQSPRYKIIEKRQSVAFWCNPISGHATLYWYQQILGQGPKLLIQFQNNGVVDDSQLPKDRFSAERLKGVDSTLKIQPAKLEDSAVYLCASSLLGLPPSEAFFGQGTRLTVV.

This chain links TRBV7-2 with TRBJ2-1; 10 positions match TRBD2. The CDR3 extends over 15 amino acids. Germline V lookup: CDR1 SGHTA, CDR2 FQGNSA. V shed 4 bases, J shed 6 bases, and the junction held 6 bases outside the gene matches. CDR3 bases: TGTGCCAGCAGCTGGGTAGCGGGGGGTCTCAATGAGCAGTTCTTC. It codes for CASSWVAGGLNEQFF.

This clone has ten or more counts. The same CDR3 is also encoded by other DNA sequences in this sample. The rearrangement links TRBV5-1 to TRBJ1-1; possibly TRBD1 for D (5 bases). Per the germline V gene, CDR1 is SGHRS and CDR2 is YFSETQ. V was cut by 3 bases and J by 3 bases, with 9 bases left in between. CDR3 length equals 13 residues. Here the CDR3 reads CASSSGHDTEAFF. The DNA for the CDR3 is TGCGCCAGCAGCTCAGGGCATGACACTGAAGCTTTCTTT. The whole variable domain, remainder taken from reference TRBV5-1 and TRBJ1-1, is KAGVTQTPRYLIKTRGQQVTLSCSPISGHRSVSWYQQTPGQGLQFLFEYFSETQRNKGNFPGRFSGRQFSNSRSEMNVSTLELGDSALYLCASSSGHDTEAFFGQGTRLTVV.

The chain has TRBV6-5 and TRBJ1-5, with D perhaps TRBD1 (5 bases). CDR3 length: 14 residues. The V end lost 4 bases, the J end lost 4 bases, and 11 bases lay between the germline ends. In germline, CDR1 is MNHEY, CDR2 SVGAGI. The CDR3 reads CASSWGGPNQPQHF. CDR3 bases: TGTGCCAGCAGTTGGGGGGGACCTAATCAGCCCCAGCATTTT.

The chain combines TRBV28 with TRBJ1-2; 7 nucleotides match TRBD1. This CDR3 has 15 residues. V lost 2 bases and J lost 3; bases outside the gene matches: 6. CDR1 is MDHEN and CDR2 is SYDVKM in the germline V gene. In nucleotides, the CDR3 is TGTGCCAGCAGTTTAAACAGGGGCCATTACTATGGCTACACCTTC. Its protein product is CASSLNRGHYYGYTF.

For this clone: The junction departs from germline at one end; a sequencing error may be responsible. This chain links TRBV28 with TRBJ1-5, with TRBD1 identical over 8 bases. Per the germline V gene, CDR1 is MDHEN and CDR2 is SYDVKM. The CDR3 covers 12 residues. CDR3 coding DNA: TGTGCCAGCAGCTCGGCGACGGACAGGGAGGATTTT. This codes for CASSSATDREDF.

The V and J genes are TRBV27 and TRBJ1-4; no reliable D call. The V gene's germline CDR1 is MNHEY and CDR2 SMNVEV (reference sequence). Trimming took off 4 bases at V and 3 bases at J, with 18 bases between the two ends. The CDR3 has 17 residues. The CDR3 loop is CASSSYGLGSANEKLFF. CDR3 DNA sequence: TGTGCCAGCAGTTCGTATGGACTCGGAAGCGCTAATGAAAAACTGTTTTTT.

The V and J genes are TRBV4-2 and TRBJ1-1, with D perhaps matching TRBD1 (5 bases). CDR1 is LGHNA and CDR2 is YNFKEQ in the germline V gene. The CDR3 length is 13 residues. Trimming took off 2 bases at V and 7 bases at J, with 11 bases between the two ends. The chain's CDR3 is CASSQTRQLEAFF. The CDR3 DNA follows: TGTGCCAGCAGCCAAACCCGACAGCTTGAAGCTTTCTTT.

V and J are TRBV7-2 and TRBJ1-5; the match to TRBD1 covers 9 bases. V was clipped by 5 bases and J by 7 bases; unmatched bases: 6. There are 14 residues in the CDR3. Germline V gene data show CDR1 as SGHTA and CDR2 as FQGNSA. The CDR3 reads CASSPDRGNQPQHF. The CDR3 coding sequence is TGTGCCAGCAGCCCGGACAGGGGAAACCAGCCCCAGCATTTT.

The DNA of the CDR3 is TGTGCCAGCAGTTATCTATTCTCAGGGGGCGGCTACACCTTC. Residues: CASSYLFSGGGYTF. This chain links TRBV6-2 or TRBV6-3 with TRBJ1-2; 8 positions match TRBD1. The CDR3 is 14 residues long. J gave up 8 bases and V 3 bases, and 8 bases lay outside the gene matches. Germline assignment: CDR1 MNHEY and CDR2 SVGEGT.

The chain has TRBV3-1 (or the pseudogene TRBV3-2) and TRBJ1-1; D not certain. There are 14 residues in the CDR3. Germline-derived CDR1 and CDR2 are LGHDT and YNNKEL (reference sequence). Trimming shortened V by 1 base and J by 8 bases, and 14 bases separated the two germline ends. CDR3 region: CASSQARVRVEAFF. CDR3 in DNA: TGTGCCAGCAGCCAAGCGAGGGTTAGGGTCGAAGCTTTCTTT.